This is a list of T cell receptor beta chains from one sample in a study of T cell changes during pregnancy in multiple sclerosis. The table came from immunoSEQ multiplex PCR; TCRdb's copy has only in-frame clones and leaves some out. The table has tens of thousands of clones, around 94% seen once; the top ten hold about 2%. This sample comprised peripheral blood, obtained after pregnancy. These receptors came from a female donor with multiple sclerosis, enrolled in a pregnancy study. CDR3s include the opening cysteine and the closing phenylalanine or tryptophan. A D gene is named only where the DNA matches it firmly. Clone size is given for some rows only: seen once, a few or many times, or a class if the clone is expanded.

d_gene	v_gene	j_gene	abundance	CDR3aa	CDR3nt
.	TRBV2	TRBJ2-7	.	CASSEQVVEQYF	TGTGCCAGCAGTGAGCAGGTCGTGGAGCAGTACTTC
TRBD1	TRBV5-8	TRBJ1-2	.	CASSFPGQLNYGYTF	TGTGCCAGCAGCTTTCCGGGACAGCTTAACTATGGCTACACCTTC
TRBD1	TRBV5-1	TRBJ2-5	.	CASSLAGTEQETQYF	TGCGCCAGCAGCTTGGCCGGGACAGAACAAGAGACCCAGTACTTC
.	TRBV6-5	TRBJ1-1	.	CASSYSRVLNTEAFF	TGTGCCAGCAGTTACTCGCGGGTCTTGAACACTGAAGCTTTCTTT
TRBD1	TRBV5-6	TRBJ1-5	.	CASSSGQGRQPQHF	TGTGCCAGCAGCTCCGGACAGGGCCGGCAGCCCCAGCATTTT
TRBD1	TRBV30	TRBJ2-7	.	CAWQTGSNEQYF	TGTGCCTGGCAGACAGGGTCTAACGAGCAGTACTTC
.	TRBV27	TRBJ1-6	few	CASTEGFYNSPLHF	TGTGCCAGCACGGAGGGTTTCTATAATTCACCCCTCCACTTT
.	TRBV7-2	TRBJ2-1	.	CASSWGGASYNEQFF	TGTGCCAGCAGTTGGGGGGGCGCGTCCTACAATGAGCAGTTCTTC
.	TRBV7-2	TRBJ1-2	.	CASSLPRRIAVYGYTF	TGTGCCAGCAGCTTACCTCGGCGGATCGCAGTTTATGGCTACACCTTC
.	TRBV6-5	TRBJ1-1	.	CASSRSPNTEAFF	TGTGCCAGCAGTCGGTCACCGAACACTGAAGCTTTCTTT
TRBD1	TRBV27	TRBJ1-6	.	CASSPQGGGRHSPLHF	TGTGCCAGCAGTCCCCAGGGGGGAGGTCGGCATTCACCCCTCCACTTT
TRBD1	TRBV27	TRBJ1-1	.	CASLSRQGEFTEAFF	TGTGCCAGTCTTAGCCGACAGGGGGAGTTTACTGAAGCTTTCTTT
.	TRBV6-1	TRBJ1-1	.	CASRGGSPEAFF	TGTGCCAGCAGGGGGGGTTCACCTGAAGCTTTCTTT
TRBD2	TRBV27	TRBJ2-7	.	CASSLKGGGRARQYF	TGTGCCAGCAGTCTGAAAGGGGGCGGGAGGGCCCGGCAGTACTTC
TRBD1	TRBV7-2	TRBJ1-1	.	CASSHSGGNTEAFF	TGTGCCAGCAGCCATTCAGGGGGGAACACTGAAGCTTTCTTT
.	TRBV19	TRBJ1-1	few	CASGSSWQGPRGTEAFF	TGTGCCAGTGGCTCCTCCTGGCAGGGGCCGCGGGGGACTGAAGCTTTCTTT
TRBD1	TRBV9	TRBJ1-6	.	CASSSDRGNSPLHF	TGTGCCAGCAGCTCAGACAGGGGTAATTCACCCCTCCACTTT
.	TRBV6-4	TRBJ1-1	.	CASSDPGSTEAFF	TGTGCCAGCAGTGACCCGGGGAGCACTGAAGCTTTCTTT
TRBD2	TRBV6-1	TRBJ2-5	.	CASRSLAEETQYF	TGTGCCAGCAGGTCGCTAGCGGAAGAGACCCAGTACTTC
TRBD2	TRBV5-1	TRBJ2-1	.	CASSPGTSGRRCEQFF	TGCGCCAGCAGCCCCGGGACTAGCGGGAGGAGATGTGAGCAGTTCTTC
.	TRBV4-1	TRBJ2-1	.	CASSQLGDSINEQFF	TGCGCCAGCAGCCAACTAGGGGACTCTATCAATGAGCAGTTCTTC
.	TRBV10-3	TRBJ2-3	.	CAISETGLRTDTQYF	TGTGCCATCAGTGAGACGGGACTCCGCACAGATACGCAGTATTTT
.	TRBV6-6	TRBJ1-1	.	CASTGREGTEAFF	TGTGCCAGCACAGGGAGGGAGGGCACTGAAGCTTTCTTT
TRBD2	TRBV27	TRBJ2-7	.	CASSLLRGRDYEQYF	TGTGCCAGCAGTTTACTCCGTGGGAGGGACTACGAGCAGTACTTC
TRBD1	TRBV5-5	TRBJ1-2	.	CASSLVTGDVDGYTF	TGTGCCAGCAGCTTGGTGACAGGGGACGTGGATGGCTACACCTTC
.	TRBV6-5	TRBJ1-3	.	CASSRGNTIYF	TGTGCCAGCAGTCGTGGAAACACCATATATTTT
.	TRBV2	TRBJ1-1	.	CASRVGRENTEAFF	TGTGCCAGCAGGGTCGGGCGGGAGAACACTGAAGCTTTCTTT
TRBD1	TRBV7-8	TRBJ1-2	.	CASSDQQGGYGYTF	TGTGCCAGCAGCGACCAACAGGGGGGCTATGGCTACACCTTC
TRBD1	TRBV6-5	TRBJ1-6	.	CASRGQGATNSPLHF	TGTGCCAGCAGAGGACAGGGGGCCACTAATTCACCCCTCCACTTT
.	TRBV7-2	TRBJ1-2	.	CASSLAHPQGYAF	TGTGCCAGCAGCTTAGCACACCCACAGGGTTACGCCTTC
TRBD1	TRBV7-2	TRBJ2-5	.	CASSRRAGGAPQTQYF	TGTGCCAGCAGCCGTCGGGCAGGGGGAGCCCCCCAGACCCAGTACTTC
.	TRBV4-2	TRBJ2-7	once	CASSQGRGSYEQYF	TGTGCCAGCAGCCAGGGCAGGGGATCCTACGAGCAGTACTTC
.	TRBV6-5	TRBJ2-7	.	CASSYSGTGTSYEQYF	TGTGCCAGCAGTTACTCGGGTACAGGGACCTCCTACGAGCAGTACTTC
.	TRBV10-1	TRBJ1-2	.	CASSARTESSSGYTF	TGCGCCAGCAGTGCTAGGACAGAAAGTAGCAGTGGCTACACCTTC
.	TRBV6-1	TRBJ1-1	.	CASSETGSKDTEAFF	TGTGCCAGCAGTGAAACGGGAAGTAAGGACACTGAAGCTTTCTTT
.	TRBV7-8	TRBJ1-1	.	CASSLVRNTEAFF	TGTGCCAGCAGCTTAGTTCGGAACACTGAAGCTTTCTTT
.	TRBV25-1	TRBJ2-2	.	CASSESRGWTTGELFF	TGTGCCAGCAGTGAAAGCAGGGGATGGACGACCGGGGAGCTGTTTTTT
TRBD1	TRBV19	TRBJ1-1	once	CASSMGTGGNTEAFF	TGTGCCAGTAGTATGGGGACAGGGGGGAACACTGAAGCTTTCTTT
TRBD1	TRBV7-2	TRBJ1-5	.	CASSFDRDQPQHF	TGTGCCAGCAGCTTCGACAGGGATCAGCCCCAGCATTTT
.	TRBV29-1	TRBJ1-2	.	CSVGDFYGYTF	TGCAGCGTCGGTGACTTCTATGGCTACACCTTC
TRBD2	TRBV4-3	TRBJ2-7	.	CASSQDEGSGDHEQYF	TGCGCCAGCAGCCAAGATGAAGGTAGCGGGGACCACGAGCAGTACTTC
TRBD1	TRBV7-9	TRBJ1-4	.	CASSLPLYRGEKLFF	TGTGCCAGCAGCTTACCCCTATACAGGGGTGAAAAACTGTTTTTT
.	TRBV9	TRBJ1-1	.	CASSPVSNTEAFF	TGTGCCAGCAGCCCCGTATCGAACACTGAAGCTTTCTTT
.	TRBV7-9	TRBJ2-1	.	CASSLEREQFF	TGTGCCAGCAGCTTGGAGCGTGAGCAGTTCTTC
TRBD1	TRBV4-3	TRBJ1-1	.	CASSRVRGLNTEAFF	TGCGCCAGCAGTCGAGTCAGGGGGCTGAACACTGAAGCTTTCTTT
.	TRBV6-5	TRBJ1-1	.	CASSTNRQNTEAFF	TGTGCCAGCAGTACCAACCGACAAAACACTGAAGCTTTCTTT
TRBD1	TRBV5-6	TRBJ1-5	.	CASSSGQGAGQPQHF	TGTGCCAGCAGCTCAGGGCAGGGGGCAGGTCAGCCCCAGCATTTT
.	TRBV2	TRBJ2-6	.	CASSPRGKHPGANVLTF	TGTGCCAGCAGCCCCCGAGGGAAGCATCCCGGGGCCAACGTCCTGACTTTC
.	TRBV29-1	TRBJ2-2	once	CSVLKGSGRYAGELFF	TGCAGCGTTCTAAAAGGGTCGGGAAGGTATGCCGGGGAGCTGTTTTTT
.	TRBV5-1	TRBJ2-4	.	CASSLAPGDIQYF	TGCGCCAGCAGCTTGGCCCCGGGGGACATTCAGTACTTC
.	TRBV5-1	TRBJ2-7	.	CASSLIPRQRRYEQYF	TGCGCCAGCAGCTTGATTCCCCGTCAGAGGCGATACGAGCAGTACTTC
TRBD1	TRBV18	TRBJ1-2	.	CASSLTGENGYTF	TGTGCCAGCTCACTAACAGGGGAAAATGGCTACACCTTC
TRBD1	TRBV16	TRBJ2-7	.	CASSHSGTGNYEQYF	TGTGCCAGCAGCCACTCCGGGACAGGGAACTACGAGCAGTACTTC
.	TRBV30	TRBJ2-7	.	CAWSSNSGDEQYF	TGTGCCTGGAGTTCCAATAGCGGAGACGAGCAGTACTTC
.	TRBV30	TRBJ2-7	.	CARSSGITYEQYF	TGTGCCCGGAGTTCGGGGATAACCTACGAGCAGTACTTC
TRBD1	TRBV7-8	TRBJ1-4	.	CASSLAGTGARELFF	TGTGCCAGCAGCTTAGCCGGGACAGGGGCCCGTGAACTGTTTTTT
.	TRBV7-6	TRBJ1-2	once	CASSPGYDYGYTF	TGTGCCAGCAGCCCAGGGTATGACTATGGCTACACCTTC